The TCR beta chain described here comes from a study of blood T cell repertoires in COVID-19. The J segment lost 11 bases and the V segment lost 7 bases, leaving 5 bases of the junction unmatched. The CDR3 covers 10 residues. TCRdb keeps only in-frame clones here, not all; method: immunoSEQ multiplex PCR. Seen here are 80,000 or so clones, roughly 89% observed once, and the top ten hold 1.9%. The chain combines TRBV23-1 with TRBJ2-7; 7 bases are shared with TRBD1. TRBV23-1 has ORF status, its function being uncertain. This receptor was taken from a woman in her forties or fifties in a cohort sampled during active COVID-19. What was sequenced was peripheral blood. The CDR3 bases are TGCGCCAGCAATGACAGGGTTAAGTACTTC. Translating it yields CASNDRVKYF.